This T cell receptor (beta chain) was recorded in a study of cytomegalovirus exposure and HLA in healthy donors. CDR1 and CDR2 from the germline V gene are SGHRS and YFSETQ. The CDR3 has 15 residues. J gave up 2 bases and V 4 bases, and 5 bases lay outside the gene matches. Primers included in the PCR were 60 Vbeta and 13 Jbeta primers. Measured with immunoSEQ multiplex PCR; TCRdb has only the in-frame clones, and not every one. The table includes roughly 100,000 clones, approximately 86% detected once. Regarding the study as a whole: The investigators catalogued under 200 TCR beta chains as cytomegalovirus-associated. Earlier analysis yielded a pattern in which most TCR beta V segments were productive about 90% or about 30% of the time. A later analysis linked a missense variant in DCLRE1C to the trimming of TCR beta V and J genes.

About this clone: Its antigen remains unidentified.

This TCR was sampled from a man younger than 30 in good health and CMV-seronegative. The chain uses TRBV5-1 and TRBJ2-3; TRBD2 matches at 9 bases. The sample comprised PBMCs. DNA for the CDR3: TGCGCCAGCAGCCGCAGCGGGAGGAACACAGATACGCAGTATTTT. Amino acid sequence: CASSRSGRNTDTQYF. The variable domain in full, completed from reference TRBV5-1 and TRBJ2-3, reads KAGVTQTPRYLIKTRGQQVTLSCSPISGHRSVSWYQQTPGQGLQFLFEYFSETQRNKGNFPGRFSGRQFSNSRSEMNVSTLELGDSALYLCASSRSGRNTDTQYFGPGTRLTVL.